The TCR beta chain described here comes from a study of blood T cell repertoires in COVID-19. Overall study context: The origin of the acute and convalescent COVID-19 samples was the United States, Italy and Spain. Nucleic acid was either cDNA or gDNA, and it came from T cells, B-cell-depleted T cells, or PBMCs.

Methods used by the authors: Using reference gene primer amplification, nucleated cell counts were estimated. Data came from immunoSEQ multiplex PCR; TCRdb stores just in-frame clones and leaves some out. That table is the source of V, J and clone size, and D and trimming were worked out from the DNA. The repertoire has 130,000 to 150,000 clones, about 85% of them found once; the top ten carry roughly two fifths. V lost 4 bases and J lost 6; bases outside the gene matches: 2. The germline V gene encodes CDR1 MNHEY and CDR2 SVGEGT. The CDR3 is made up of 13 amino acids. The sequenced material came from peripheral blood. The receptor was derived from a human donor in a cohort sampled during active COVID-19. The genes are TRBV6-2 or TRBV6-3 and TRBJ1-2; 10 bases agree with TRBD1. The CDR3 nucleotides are TGTGCCAGCAGTTGGGGACAGGGGAATGGCTACACCTTC. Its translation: CASSWGQGNGYTF.